The sequence of this T cell receptor beta chain was determined in a study of response to subunit inactivated influenza vaccine. Germline CDR1 is GTSNPN and CDR2 is SVGIG (reference sequence). The V end was cut by 2 bases, the J end by 1 base, with 3 bases between. The CDR3 runs 13 residues. One entry per CDR3 protein, called by TCRdb with MiXCR from the RT-PCR reads. The sample has about 240,000 distinct CDR3 sequences, over 9% seen once. In this sample, this clonotype turned up many times. The sequence was obtained from a man in his forties or fifties who received an inactivated influenza vaccine. The sequencing used non-naive T cells sorted from PBMCs, collected roughly 15 days before vaccination. This chain links TRBV30 with TRBJ2-6; D gene ambiguous. The CDR3 sequence: CAWSRSGANVLTF. The DNA for the CDR3 is TGTGCCTGGAGTCGTTCTGGGGCCAACGTCCTGACTTTC. Together with reference TRBV30 and TRBJ2-6, the CDR3 gives the full variable domain: SQTIHQWPATLVQPVGSPLSLECTVEGTSNPNLYWYRQAAGRGLQLLFYSVGIGQISSEVPQNLSASRPQDRQFILSSKKLLLSDSGFYLCAWSRSGANVLTFGAGSRLTVL.